This T cell receptor (beta chain) was documented in a study of blood T cell repertoires in COVID-19. Trimming shortened V by 5 bases and J by 3 bases, and 26 bases separated the two germline ends. CDR1 and CDR2 from the germline V gene are SGHDT and YYEEEE. CDR3 length equals 19 residues. The Seattle patients, enrolled during active infection, were followed longitudinally. Only in-frame clones appear in the TCRdb table, and some are missing; sequencing was by immunoSEQ multiplex PCR. The sample gives fewer than 600,000 clones, 89% of which show up once; 0.7% to 1% is in the top ten. The sequence came from a man younger than 30 with COVID-19, enrolled during active disease. Sequencing used peripheral blood. This rearrangement joins TRBV5-6 to TRBJ2-2; a possible D gene is TRBD2 (5 bases). In DNA form, the CDR3 reads TGTGCCAGCAGTACTGGCGGGTTAGTTGTGGTGATTGACACCGGGGAGCTGTTTTTT. This gives the protein CASSTGGLVVVIDTGELFF.